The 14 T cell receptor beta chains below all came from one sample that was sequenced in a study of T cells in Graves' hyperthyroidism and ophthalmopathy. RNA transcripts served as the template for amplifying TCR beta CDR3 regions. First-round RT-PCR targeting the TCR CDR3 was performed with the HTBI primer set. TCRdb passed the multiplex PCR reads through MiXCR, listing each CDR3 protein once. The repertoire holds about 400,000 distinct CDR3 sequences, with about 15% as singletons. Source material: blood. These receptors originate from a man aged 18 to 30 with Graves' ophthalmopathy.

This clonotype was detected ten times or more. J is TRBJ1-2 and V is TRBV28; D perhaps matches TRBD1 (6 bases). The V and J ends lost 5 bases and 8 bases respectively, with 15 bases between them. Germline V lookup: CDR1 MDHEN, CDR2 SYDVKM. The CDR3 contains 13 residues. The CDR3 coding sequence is TGTGCCAGCAGTCAAACAGGGTTTTACGGCTACACCTTC. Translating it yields CASSQTGFYGYTF.

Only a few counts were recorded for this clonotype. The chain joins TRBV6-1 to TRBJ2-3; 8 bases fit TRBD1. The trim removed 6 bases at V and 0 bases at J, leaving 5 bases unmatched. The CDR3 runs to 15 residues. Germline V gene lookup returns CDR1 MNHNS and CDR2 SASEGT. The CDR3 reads CASSSTGASTDTQYF. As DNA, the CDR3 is TGTGCCAGCAGCTCGACAGGGGCTAGCACAGATACGCAGTATTTT.

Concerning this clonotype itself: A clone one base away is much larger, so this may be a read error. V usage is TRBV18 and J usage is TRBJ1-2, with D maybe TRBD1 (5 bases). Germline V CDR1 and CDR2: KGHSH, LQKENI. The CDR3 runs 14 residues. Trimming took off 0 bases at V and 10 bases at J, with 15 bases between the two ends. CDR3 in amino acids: CASSPPYQWGDYTF. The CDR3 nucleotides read TGTGCCAGCTCACCACCCTACCAATGGGGCGACTACACCTTC.

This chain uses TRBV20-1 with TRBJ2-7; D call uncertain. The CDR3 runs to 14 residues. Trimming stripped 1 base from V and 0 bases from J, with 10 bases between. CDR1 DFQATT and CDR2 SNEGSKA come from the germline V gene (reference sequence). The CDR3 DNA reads TGCAGTGCTAGAGTGGTGGGGAACTCCTACGAGCAGTACTTC. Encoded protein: CSARVVGNSYEQYF.

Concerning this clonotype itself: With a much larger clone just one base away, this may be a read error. The CDR3 nucleotides are TGTGTCAGCAGCTTAGCGCATGGGACCGACGGCTACACCTTC. Its translation: CVSSLAHGTDGYTF. This chain connects TRBV7-6 to TRBJ1-2; TRBD1 is a possible D gene (5 bases). The CDR3 consists of 14 residues. Germline CDR1 SGHVS, CDR2 FNYEAQ.

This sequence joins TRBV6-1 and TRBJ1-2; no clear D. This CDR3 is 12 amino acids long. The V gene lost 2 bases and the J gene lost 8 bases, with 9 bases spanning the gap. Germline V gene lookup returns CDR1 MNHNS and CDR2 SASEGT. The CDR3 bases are TGTGCCAGCAGTGAATTAGGGAGGGGCTACACCTTC. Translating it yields CASSELGRGYTF.

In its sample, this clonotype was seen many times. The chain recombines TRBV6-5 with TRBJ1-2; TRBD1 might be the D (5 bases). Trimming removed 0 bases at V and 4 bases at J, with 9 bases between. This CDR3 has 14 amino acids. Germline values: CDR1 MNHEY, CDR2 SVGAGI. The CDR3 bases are TGTGCCAGCAGTTACTCGCGGGGGGGCTATGGCTACACCTTC. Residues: CASSYSRGGYGYTF.

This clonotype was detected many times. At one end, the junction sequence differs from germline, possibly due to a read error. The DNA for the CDR3 is TGTGCCAGCAGCTTAGCTGCCGGGACTCAGACAGGGGGCTACACCTTC. Protein sequence: CASSLAAGTQTGGYTF. The chain links TRBV12-3 or TRBV12-4 to TRBJ1-2, with 7 bases matching TRBD1. The CDR3 has 16 residues.

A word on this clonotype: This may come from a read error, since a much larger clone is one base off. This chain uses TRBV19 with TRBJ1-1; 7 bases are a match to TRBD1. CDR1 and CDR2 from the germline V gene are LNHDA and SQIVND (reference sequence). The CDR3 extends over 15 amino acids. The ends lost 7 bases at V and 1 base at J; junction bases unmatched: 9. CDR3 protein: CASNSGQAPNTEAFF. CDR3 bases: TGTGCCAGTAATAGCGGACAGGCCCCGAACACTGAAGCTTTCTTT.

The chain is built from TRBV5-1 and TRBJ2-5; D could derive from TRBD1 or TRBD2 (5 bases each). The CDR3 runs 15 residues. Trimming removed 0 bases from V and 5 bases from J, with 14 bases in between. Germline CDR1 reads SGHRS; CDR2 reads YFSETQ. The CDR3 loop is CASSLVPGRQETQYF. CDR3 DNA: TGCGCCAGCAGCTTGGTTCCGGGGCGGCAGGAGACCCAGTACTTC. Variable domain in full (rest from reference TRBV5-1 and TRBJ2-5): KAGVTQTPRYLIKTRGQQVTLSCSPISGHRSVSWYQQTPGQGLQFLFEYFSETQRNKGNFPGRFSGRQFSNSRSEMNVSTLELGDSALYLCASSLVPGRQETQYFGPGTRLLVL.

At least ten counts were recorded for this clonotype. Written as DNA, the CDR3 is TGTGCCAGCAGTTCCCAATTTTCCTCCTACGAGCAGTACTTC. Translation: CASSSQFSSYEQYF. The chain combines TRBV12-3 or TRBV12-4 with TRBJ2-7; D is unclear. The CDR3 is 14 residues long. Deletions cut 4 bases from V and 0 bases from J, with 10 bases between.

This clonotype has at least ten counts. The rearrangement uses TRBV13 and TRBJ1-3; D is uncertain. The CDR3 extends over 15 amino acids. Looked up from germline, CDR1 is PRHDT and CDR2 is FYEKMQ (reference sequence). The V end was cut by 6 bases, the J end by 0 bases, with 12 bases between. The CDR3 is CASRRLLSSGNTIYF. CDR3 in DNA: TGTGCCAGCAGGCGACTCCTAAGCTCTGGAAACACCATATATTTT.

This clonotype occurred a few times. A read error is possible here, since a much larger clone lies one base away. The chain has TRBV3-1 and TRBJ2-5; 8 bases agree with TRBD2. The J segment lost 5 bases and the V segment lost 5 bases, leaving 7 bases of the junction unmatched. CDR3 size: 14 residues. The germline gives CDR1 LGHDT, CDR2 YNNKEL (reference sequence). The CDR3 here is CASSEGLGGETQYF. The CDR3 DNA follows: TGTGCCAGCAGCGAGGGACTAGGAGGGGAGACCCAGTACTTC.

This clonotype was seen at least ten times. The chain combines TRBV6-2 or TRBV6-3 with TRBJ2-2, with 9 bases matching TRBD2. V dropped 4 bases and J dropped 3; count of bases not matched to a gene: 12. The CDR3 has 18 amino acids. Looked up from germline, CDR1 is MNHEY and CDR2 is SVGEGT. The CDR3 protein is CASSSPIAGASYTGELFF. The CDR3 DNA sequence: TGTGCCAGCAGTTCCCCGATAGCGGGGGCCTCCTACACCGGGGAGCTGTTTTTT.